The clone carrying this T cell receptor (beta chain) was picked up a small number of times. Its antigen is unknown. These data come from a study of blood T cells in healthy people across ages. Total RNA was isolated from each sample in quantities of at least 5.5 micrograms. Study outcomes and limitations: Shifts in expanded clonotypes may have been confounded by donor CMV status, which was unknown. Without sorted subsets, naive and antigen-experienced compartments could not be conclusively compared.

Trimming removed 5 bases from V and 2 bases from J, with 18 bases in between. The CDR3 is made up of 16 amino acids. A sample-barcoded 5' primer and a J-beta primer mix were used in a second PCR of roughly 6 to 11 cycles. Unique molecular identifiers of 12 random nucleotides labeled each cDNA. TCRdb analysed the 5' RACE reads with MiXCR anew, one entry per CDR3 protein. This table holds more than 650,000 distinct CDR3 sequences, about 20% found once. The chain has TRBV12-3 or TRBV12-4 and TRBJ1-1; possibly TRBD1 for D (6 bases). What was sequenced was blood. The receptor was derived from a man aged 70-80 years in good health. The CDR3 is CASSPKTTGSNTEAFF. The CDR3 region has the DNA TGTGCCAGCAGTCCAAAAACGACAGGTTCAAACACTGAAGCTTTCTTT.